This T cell receptor beta chain was captured in a study of CD8+ T cells in alopecia areata. Study results and caveats: Among patients, TCR sharing was less clear than in mice, a difference possibly due in part to HLA diversity in the patient population. One nonresponder leaves baseline CD8+ expansion's link to response uncertain.

Specified treatment: oral pan-JAK inhibitor, 5-10 mg twice daily. CDR1 SNHLY and CDR2 FYNNEI come from the germline V gene. V lost 8 bases, J lost 2 bases, and 13 bases lay in between. CDR3 length: 13 amino acids. Only one count was recorded for this clone. Its antigen remains unknown. cDNA serving as the sequencing template came from extracted, reverse transcribed RNA. Libraries were prepared by immunoSEQ multiplex PCR; TCRdb keeps only in-frame clonotypes and omits some of them. Here the sample spans tens of thousands of clones, just over 70% being singletons. Specimen: CD8+ T cells sorted from blood, collected around week 44, from a patient treated with tofacitinib. This chain uses TRBV2 with TRBJ2-7; D possibly corresponds to TRBD1 (5 bases). The receptor was isolated from a human donor with alopecia areata. CDR3 DNA: TGTGCCAGCCGGGCAGGGTTAGCCTACGAGCAGTACTTC. Translation: CASRAGLAYEQYF.